The present T cell receptor beta chain was sequenced within a study of blood T cell repertoires in COVID-19. The wider study: Sites across the United States, Italy and Spain contributed samples from acute and convalescent COVID-19. T cells, B-cell-depleted T cells, or PBMCs supplied cDNA or gDNA.

Original analysis: The authors estimated nucleated cell counts from reference gene primer amplification. The repertoire was sequenced with immunoSEQ multiplex PCR; TCRdb's copy has only in-frame clones and lacks some. The D gene and trimming were derived from the DNA, and the V and J assignments and clone size from that table. The sample carries 130,000 or so clones, around 78% recorded once. CDR1 is SGHVS, CDR2 FNYEAQ, per germline. The CDR3 is 15 amino acids. The J segment lost 1 base and the V segment lost 1 base, leaving 1 base of the junction unmatched. The source material was peripheral blood. This chain connects TRBV7-6 to TRBJ2-3, with TRBD2 matching over 8 bases. This TCR was recovered from a human donor in a cohort sampled during active COVID-19. CDR3 sequence: CASSLGRGGTDTQYF. Written as DNA, the CDR3 is TGTGCCAGCAGCTTAGGGCGGGGGGGCACAGATACGCAGTATTTT.